Presented here are 24 T cell receptor beta chains from one specimen sequenced in a study of blood T cells in healthy people across ages. The use of a sample-barcoded 5' primer and a J-beta primer mix characterized a second PCR of about 6 to 11 cycles. TCRdb passed the 5' RACE reads through MiXCR, listing each CDR3 protein once. The sample includes roughly 1.6 million distinct CDR3 sequences, roughly 32% of them seen just once. Sequencing input: blood. Every receptor here comes from a woman aged 25 to 39 in good health.

At least ten counts were recorded for this clonotype. The chain couples TRBV7-2 to TRBJ2-5; D remains unclear. This CDR3 region has 14 residues. Trimming stripped 3 bases from V and 3 bases from J, with 11 bases between. Per the germline V gene, CDR1 is SGHTA and CDR2 is FQGNSA. CDR3 nucleotide sequence: TGTGCCAGCAGCTTCAGTAACAGCAAAGAGACCCAGTACTTC. It yields the protein CASSFSNSKETQYF.

This clonotype appeared a few times. The J gene is TRBJ2-5, the V gene TRBV7-9, with TRBD2 as a possible D gene (6 bases). Trimming cost V 3 bases and J 11 bases, with 22 bases left between them. The CDR3 contains 15 residues. Germline V gene lookup returns CDR1 SEHNR and CDR2 FQNEAQ (reference sequence). The CDR3 nucleotides are TGTGCCAGCAGCTTTTCCGGGACTGGACTACAAGAGCAGTACTTC. Amino acid sequence: CASSFSGTGLQEQYF.

V and J are TRBV4-3 and TRBJ1-2, with 10 bases matching TRBD1. With V trimmed by 4 bases and J by 8 bases, 22 bases remained unmatched. Germline lookup yields CDR1 LGHNA and CDR2 YSLEER. The CDR3 extends over 19 amino acids. This CDR3 is CASSPHTTHTGTGVWGYTF. Here the CDR3 DNA reads TGCGCCAGCAGCCCTCATACTACACACACCGGGACAGGGGTTTGGGGCTACACCTTC.

With respect to this clonotype: An end of the junction does not agree with germline; a read error may underlie this. The chain links TRBV6-6 to TRBJ1-2; D not certain. The germline gives CDR1 MNHNY, CDR2 SVGAGI (reference sequence). The CDR3 runs 13 residues. CDR3 residues: CAGSLQEGYGYTF. CDR3 coding DNA: TGTGCCGGCAGCCTGCAGGAAGGCTATGGCTACACCTTC.

The sample holds a few counts of this clonotype. The chain carries TRBV13 and TRBJ2-3, with TRBD1 matching 7 bases. Per the germline V gene, CDR1 is PRHDT and CDR2 is FYEKMQ (reference sequence). J was trimmed by 3 bases and V by 8 bases; bases with no gene match: 8. The CDR3 totals 14 residues. CDR3 sequence: CASRVRQGTDTQYF. CDR3 coding DNA: TGTGCCAGCCGGGTTCGACAGGGAACAGATACGCAGTATTTT.

This sequence joins TRBV7-9 and TRBJ2-1; TRBD2 matches 12 bases. Germline CDR1 and CDR2: SEHNR and FQNEAQ (reference sequence). With 7 bases clipped from V and 10 bases from J, the junction kept 11 bases outside the gene matches. The CDR3 runs to 15 residues. CDR3: CASNGLAGGPGEQFF. CDR3 DNA sequence: TGTGCCAGCAATGGGCTAGCGGGAGGGCCGGGAGAGCAGTTCTTC.

The CDR3 DNA is TGTGCCAGCAGCTCCGGACAGGTTCGAGACTCCCAGAGGGGCTACACCTTC. It encodes CASSSGQVRDSQRGYTF. This chain uses TRBV5-4 with TRBJ1-2, with TRBD1 matching 7 bases. The CDR3 spans 17 residues. Germline values: CDR1 SGHNT, CDR2 YYREEE (reference sequence). V trimming: 3 bases; J trimming: 8 bases; junction bases outside the gene matches: 19.

V is TRBV11-2 and J is TRBJ2-1; no clear D gene. CDR1 is SGHAT and CDR2 is FQNNGV in the germline V gene. Trimming took off 5 bases at V and 8 bases at J, with 7 bases between the two ends. This CDR3 spans 11 amino acids. Written as DNA, the CDR3 is TGTGCCAGCAGCAAACTCCATGAGCAGTTCTTC. It is translated as CASSKLHEQFF.

The chain is built from TRBV5-1 and TRBJ2-3; either TRBD1 or TRBD2 may fit D (5 bases each). Trimming cost V 0 bases and J 2 bases, with 10 bases left between them. This CDR3 comprises 15 residues. CDR1 is SGHRS, CDR2 YFSETQ, per germline. The CDR3 reads CASSLGRGATDTQYF. CDR3 coding DNA: TGCGCCAGCAGCTTGGGAAGGGGAGCCACAGATACGCAGTATTTT.

This clonotype was seen a handful of times. The CDR3 DNA follows: TGTGCCACCCCCCGTGTTGGCACAGATACGCAGTATTTT. Translated, it gives CATPRVGTDTQYF. V gene TRBV7-9 combines with J gene TRBJ2-3; D is unclear. V was pared by 10 bases and J by 1 base, with 12 bases between. Germline CDR1 reads SEHNR; CDR2 reads FQNEAQ (reference sequence). The CDR3 is 13 residues long.

This clonotype was detected only a few times. V and J are TRBV21-1 and TRBJ2-1. TRBV21-1 is an annotated pseudogene. The CDR3 consists of 14 residues. The CDR3 DNA reads as TGTGCCAGACCAAAGGCTAGCTCCTACAATGAGCAGTTCTTC. It encodes CARPKASSYNEQFF.

The CDR3 DNA reads as TGTGCCAGCAACCGAGCTAATATGAACACTGAAGCTTTCTTT. This encodes CASNRANMNTEAFF. The chain uses TRBV6-1 and TRBJ1-1; D remains unclear. V was shortened by 7 bases and J by 0 bases, with 12 bases between the two germline ends. The CDR3 loop spans 14 amino acids. Germline V gives CDR1 MNHNS, CDR2 SASEGT.

This clonotype has ten or more counts. At one of its ends the junction is not consistent with the germline gene, which may arise from a read error. The chain joins TRBV5-1 to TRBJ2-5, with 9 bases identical to TRBD1. Germline V lookup: CDR1 SGHRS, CDR2 YFSETQ. This CDR3 contains 14 residues. CDR3 region: CASSPTGGGETQYF. CDR3 nucleotides: TGTGCCAGCAGCCCTACAGGGGGCGGGGAGACCCAGTACTTC.

This clonotype has only a few counts. The chain couples TRBV6-5 to TRBJ1-1; perhaps TRBD1 as D (6 bases). Germline V gene sequence: CDR1 MNHEY, CDR2 SVGAGI. The ends were cut back, 7 bases at V and 10 bases at J, with 13 bases in the middle. The CDR3 runs 11 residues. CDR3 loop: CASTLQGRAFF. The CDR3 DNA follows: TGTGCCAGCACCTTACAGGGAAGAGCTTTCTTT.

The chain links TRBV29-1 to TRBJ1-3; D is ambiguous. Germline V gene sequence: CDR1 SQVTM, CDR2 ANQGSEA. The length of the CDR3 is 13 residues. V lost 4 bases and J lost 0, with 7 bases in between. The DNA for the CDR3 is TGCAGCGTTGGAGTCGGCTCTGGAAACACCATATATTTT. Protein product: CSVGVGSGNTIYF.

The table lists this clonotype with a few counts. The genes are TRBV10-2 and TRBJ2-1; 9 bases line up with TRBD2. The CDR3 has 14 residues. Trimming took 2 bases from V and 8 from J; bases not matched to a gene: 4. The V gene's germline CDR1 is WSHSY and CDR2 SAAADI. The CDR3 nucleotides are TGCGCCAGCAGTGAGGGGCTAGCGGGGTATGAGCAGTTCTTC. Protein: CASSEGLAGYEQFF.

This clonotype has a handful of counts. CDR3 sequence reads: CASRPGLAGIAYEQYF. Written as DNA, the CDR3 is TGTGCCAGCAGGCCGGGACTAGCGGGTATTGCCTACGAGCAGTACTTC. The chain links TRBV27 to TRBJ2-7; the match to TRBD2 covers 12 bases. The CDR3 spans 16 residues. CDR1 is MNHEY, CDR2 SMNVEV, per germline (reference sequence). The V segment lost 6 bases and the J segment 2 bases; nucleotides outside the gene matches: 8.

This clonotype was counted only a few times. The chain employs TRBV11-2 and TRBJ2-5; 8 bases align to TRBD1. CDR1 and CDR2 from the germline V gene are SGHAT and FQNNGV. Germline trimming cut 4 bases from V and 4 bases from J; bases unmatched to any gene: 14. CDR3 size: 17 residues. CDR3 DNA sequence: TGTGCCAGCAGCTCATTAGCCCGACAGGGGTTACGAGAGACCCAGTACTTC. This codes for CASSSLARQGLRETQYF. The variable domain in full, completed from reference TRBV11-2 and TRBJ2-5, reads EAGVAQSPRYKIIEKRQSVAFWCNPISGHATLYWYQQILGQGPKLLIQFQNNGVVDDSQLPKDRFSAERLKGVDSTLKIQPAKLEDSAVYLCASSSLARQGLRETQYFGPGTRLLVL.

The chain joins TRBV5-6 to TRBJ2-3; D may match TRBD1 or TRBD2 (6 bases each). Per the germline V gene, CDR1 is SGHDT and CDR2 is YYEEEE. This CDR3 comprises 16 residues. V was trimmed by 1 base and J by 0 bases, leaving 12 bases between them. The DNA for the CDR3 is TGTGCCAGCAGCTTGTATGGGGGGCGTAGCACAGATACGCAGTATTTT. Translation: CASSLYGGRSTDTQYF.

V gene TRBV6-5 combines with J gene TRBJ2-7; TRBD1 matches 7 bases. From germline, CDR1 is MNHEY and CDR2 SVGAGI. The CDR3 is 13 amino acids. J was trimmed by 6 bases and V by 6 bases; bases with no gene match: 8. In DNA, the CDR3 is TGTGCCAGCAGCGTTGGGACAGTCGGCGAGCAGTACTTC. Its protein product is CASSVGTVGEQYF.

Note on this clonotype: At one boundary the junction diverges from the germline segment, which might be a read error. This chain links TRBV15 with TRBJ2-7, with a weak D call TRBD1 (5 bases). The CDR3 has 16 amino acids. Germline lookup yields CDR1 LNHNV and CDR2 YYDKDF (reference sequence). This CDR3 reads CAASRERGRGSYEQYF. DNA of the CDR3: TGTGCCGCCAGCAGGGAACGAGGTCGCGGTTCCTACGAGCAGTACTTC.

This clonotype was counted only a few times. V usage is TRBV3-1 and J usage is TRBJ2-1; 13 bases align to TRBD2. V lost 3 bases and J lost 8; bases outside the gene matches: 10. CDR3 size: 17 residues. The germline V gene has CDR1 LGHDT and CDR2 YNNKEL (reference sequence). The CDR3 sequence: CASSHYGLAGESYEQFF. CDR3 in DNA: TGTGCCAGCAGCCACTACGGACTAGCGGGAGAGTCCTATGAGCAGTTCTTC.

The rearrangement uses TRBV11-2 and TRBJ1-2, with D perhaps TRBD1 (6 bases). Between the trimmed V and J ends, which lost 4 bases and 4 bases, there was a span of 10 bases. The CDR3 sequence is 13 residues long. The germline gives CDR1 SGHAT, CDR2 FQNNGV. CDR3 bases: TGTGCCAGCAGCTCACAGGGTCGCTATGGCTACACCTTC. This translates into CASSSQGRYGYTF.

In its sample, this clonotype was seen a few times. The CDR3 DNA reads TGTGCCAGCAGTAAGACAGGGCCCCTTACTACCTACGAGCAGTACTTC. It yields the protein CASSKTGPLTTYEQYF. This chain links TRBV27 with TRBJ2-7, with TRBD1 matching over 7 bases. This CDR3 spans 16 amino acids. The J segment lost 2 bases and the V segment lost 5 bases, leaving 12 bases of the junction unmatched. CDR1 is MNHEY, CDR2 SMNVEV, per germline (reference sequence).